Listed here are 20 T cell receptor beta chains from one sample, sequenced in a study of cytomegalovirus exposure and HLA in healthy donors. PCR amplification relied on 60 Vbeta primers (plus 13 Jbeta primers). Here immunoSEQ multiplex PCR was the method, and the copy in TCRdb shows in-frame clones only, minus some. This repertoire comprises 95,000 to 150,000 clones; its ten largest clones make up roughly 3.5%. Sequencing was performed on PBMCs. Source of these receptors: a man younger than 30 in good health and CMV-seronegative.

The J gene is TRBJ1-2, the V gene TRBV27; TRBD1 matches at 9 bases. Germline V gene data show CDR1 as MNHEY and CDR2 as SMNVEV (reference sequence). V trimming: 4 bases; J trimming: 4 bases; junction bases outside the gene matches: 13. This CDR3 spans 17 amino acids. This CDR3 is CASSYLQQGAQGYGYTF. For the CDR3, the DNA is TGTGCCAGCAGTTACCTCCAACAGGGGGCGCAGGGCTATGGCTACACCTTC.

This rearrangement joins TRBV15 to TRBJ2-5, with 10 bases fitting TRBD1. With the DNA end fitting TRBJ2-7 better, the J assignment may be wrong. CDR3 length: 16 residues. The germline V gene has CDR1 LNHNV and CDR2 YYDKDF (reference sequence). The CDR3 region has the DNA TGTGCCACCAGCAGAGAGACAGGGGGCTTATCCTACGAGCAGTACTTC. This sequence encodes CATSRETGGLSYEQYF.

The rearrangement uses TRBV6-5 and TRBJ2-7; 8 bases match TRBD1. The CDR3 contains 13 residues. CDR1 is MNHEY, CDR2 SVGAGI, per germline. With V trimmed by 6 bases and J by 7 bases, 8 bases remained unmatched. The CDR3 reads CASSSSTGGEQYF. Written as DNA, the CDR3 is TGTGCCAGCAGCAGCTCCACAGGGGGTGAGCAGTACTTC.

The CDR3 is CASSLEGAGELFF. The DNA of the CDR3 is TGTGCCAGCAGCTTAGAAGGGGCCGGGGAGCTGTTTTTT. The chain has TRBV11-3 and TRBJ2-2; D is possibly TRBD1 (5 bases). The V and J ends lost 0 bases and 6 bases respectively, with 5 bases between them. Germline V gene data show CDR1 as SGHNT and CDR2 as YENEEA. The CDR3 runs 13 residues.

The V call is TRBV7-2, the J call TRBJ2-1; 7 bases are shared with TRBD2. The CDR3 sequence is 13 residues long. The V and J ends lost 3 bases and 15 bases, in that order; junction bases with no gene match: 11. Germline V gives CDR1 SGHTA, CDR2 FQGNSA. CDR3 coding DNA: TGTGCCAGCAGCTTTTTAGCGGGTATTGGATTGTTCTTC. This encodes CASSFLAGIGLFF.

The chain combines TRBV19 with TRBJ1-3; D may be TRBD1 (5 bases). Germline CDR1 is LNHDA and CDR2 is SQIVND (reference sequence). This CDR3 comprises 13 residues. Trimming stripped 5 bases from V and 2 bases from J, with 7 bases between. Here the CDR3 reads CASSDSPGNTIYF. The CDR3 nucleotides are TGTGCCAGTAGTGACAGCCCTGGAAACACCATATATTTT.

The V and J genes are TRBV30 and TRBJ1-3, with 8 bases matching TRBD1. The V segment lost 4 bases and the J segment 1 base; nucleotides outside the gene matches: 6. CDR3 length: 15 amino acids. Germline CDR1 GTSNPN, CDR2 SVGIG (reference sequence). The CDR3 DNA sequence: TGTGCCTGGACGCAGGGGGCCGTATCTGGAAACACCATATATTTT. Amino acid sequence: CAWTQGAVSGNTIYF.

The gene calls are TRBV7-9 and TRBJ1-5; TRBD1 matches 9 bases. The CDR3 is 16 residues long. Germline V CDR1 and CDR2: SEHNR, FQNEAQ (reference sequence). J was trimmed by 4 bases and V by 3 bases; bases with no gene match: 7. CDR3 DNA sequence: TGTGCCAGCAGCTTCTCACAGGGGGCCTCTAATCAGCCCCAGCATTTT. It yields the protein CASSFSQGASNQPQHF.

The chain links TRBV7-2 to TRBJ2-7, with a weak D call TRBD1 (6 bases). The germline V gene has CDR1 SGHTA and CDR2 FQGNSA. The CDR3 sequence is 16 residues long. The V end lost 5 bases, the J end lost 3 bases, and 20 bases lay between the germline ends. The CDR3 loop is CASSTYLSGTYYEQYF. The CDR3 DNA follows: TGTGCCAGCAGCACTTATCTATCCGGGACATACTACGAGCAGTACTTC.

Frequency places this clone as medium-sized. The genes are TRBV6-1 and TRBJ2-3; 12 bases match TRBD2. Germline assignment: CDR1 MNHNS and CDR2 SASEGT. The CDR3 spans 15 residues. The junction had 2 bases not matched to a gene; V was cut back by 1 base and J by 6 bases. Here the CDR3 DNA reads TGTGCCAGCAGTGAAGGGACTAGCGGGGCGGATACGCAGTATTTT. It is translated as CASSEGTSGADTQYF.

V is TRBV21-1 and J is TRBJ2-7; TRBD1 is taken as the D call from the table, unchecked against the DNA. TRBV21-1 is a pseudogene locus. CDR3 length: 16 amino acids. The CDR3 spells CASSSLPTGSSYEQYF. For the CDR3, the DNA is TGTGCCAGCAGCTCGCTACCGACAGGGAGCTCCTACGAGCAGTACTTC.

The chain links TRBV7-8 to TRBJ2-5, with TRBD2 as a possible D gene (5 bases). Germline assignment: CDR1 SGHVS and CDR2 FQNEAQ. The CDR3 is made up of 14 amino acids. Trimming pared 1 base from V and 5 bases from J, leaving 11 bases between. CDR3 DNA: TGTGCCAGCAGCTTAGTAGCTAGCAAGGAGACCCAGTACTTC. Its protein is CASSLVASKETQYF.

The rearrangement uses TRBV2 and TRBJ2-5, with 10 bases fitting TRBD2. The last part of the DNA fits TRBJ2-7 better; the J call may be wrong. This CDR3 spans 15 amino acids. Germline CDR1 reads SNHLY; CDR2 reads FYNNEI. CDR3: CASIVGLAEVYEQYF. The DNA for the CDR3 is TGTGCCAGCATCGTAGGACTAGCGGAGGTCTACGAGCAGTACTTC.

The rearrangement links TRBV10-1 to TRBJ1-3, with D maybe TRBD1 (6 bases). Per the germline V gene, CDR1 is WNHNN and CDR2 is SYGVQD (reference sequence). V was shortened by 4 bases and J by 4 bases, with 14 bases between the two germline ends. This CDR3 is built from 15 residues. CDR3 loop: CASSAPEGVGNTIYF. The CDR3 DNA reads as TGCGCCAGCAGTGCTCCCGAGGGGGTAGGAAACACCATATATTTT.

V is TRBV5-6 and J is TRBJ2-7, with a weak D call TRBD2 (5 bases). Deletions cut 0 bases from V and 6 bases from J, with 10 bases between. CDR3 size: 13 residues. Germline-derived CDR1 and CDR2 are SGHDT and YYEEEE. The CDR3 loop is CASSLDIGSEQYF. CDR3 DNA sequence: TGTGCCAGCAGCTTGGACATTGGGAGCGAGCAGTACTTC.

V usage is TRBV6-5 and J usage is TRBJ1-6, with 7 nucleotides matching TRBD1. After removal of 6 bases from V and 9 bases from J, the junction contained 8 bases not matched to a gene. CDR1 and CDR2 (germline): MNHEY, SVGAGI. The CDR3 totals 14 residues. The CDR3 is CASRSPGQISPLHF. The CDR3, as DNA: TGTGCCAGCAGATCGCCGGGACAGATTTCACCCCTCCACTTT.

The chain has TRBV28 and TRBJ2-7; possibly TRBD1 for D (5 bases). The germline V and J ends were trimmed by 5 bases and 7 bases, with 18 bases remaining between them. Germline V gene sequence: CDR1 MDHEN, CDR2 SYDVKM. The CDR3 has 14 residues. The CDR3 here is CASSPRTGAGEQYF. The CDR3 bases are TGTGCCAGCAGTCCCAGAACAGGAGCAGGGGAGCAGTACTTC.

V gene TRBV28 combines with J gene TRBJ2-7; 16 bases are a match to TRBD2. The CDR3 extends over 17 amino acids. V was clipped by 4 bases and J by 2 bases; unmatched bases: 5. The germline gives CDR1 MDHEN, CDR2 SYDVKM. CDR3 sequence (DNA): TGTGCCAGCAGTTCCGGGACTAGCGGGAGGGCCGCCTACGAGCAGTACTTC. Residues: CASSSGTSGRAAYEQYF.

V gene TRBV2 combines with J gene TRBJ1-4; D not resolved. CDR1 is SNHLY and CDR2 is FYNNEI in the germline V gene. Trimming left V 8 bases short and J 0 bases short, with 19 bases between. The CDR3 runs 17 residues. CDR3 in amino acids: CASHRSRRFSTNEKLFF. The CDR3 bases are TGTGCCAGCCACCGTAGCCGGAGGTTTTCAACTAATGAAAAACTGTTTTTT.

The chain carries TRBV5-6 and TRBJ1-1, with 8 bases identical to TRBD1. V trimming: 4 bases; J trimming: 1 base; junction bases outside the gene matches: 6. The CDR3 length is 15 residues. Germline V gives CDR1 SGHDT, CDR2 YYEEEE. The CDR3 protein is CASSPDRVGNTEAFF. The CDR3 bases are TGTGCCAGCAGCCCGGACAGGGTGGGGAACACTGAAGCTTTCTTT.